Below, 28 T cell receptor beta chains from the same sample are listed, as sequenced in a study of OX40 agonist ivuxolimab in advanced cancers. Repertoires were generated with immunoSEQ multiplex PCR, while TCRdb's copy carries only in-frame clones and drops some. The data show more than 75,000 clones, approximately 85% seen once. Sequencing used CD4+ or CD8+ T cells sorted from blood, obtained in a trial of the OX40 agonist ivuxolimab. These receptor sequences come from an adult with an advanced solid tumor such as melanoma, head and neck, liver or kidney cancer.

This chain joins TRBV7-2 and TRBJ2-2; maybe TRBD2 (6 bases). V was trimmed by 7 bases and J by 1 base, leaving 13 bases between them. Germline CDR1 reads SGHTA; CDR2 reads FQGNSA. The CDR3 loop spans 15 amino acids. The CDR3 here is CASNPAGGNTGELFF. The CDR3 nucleotides are TGTGCCAGCAACCCAGCCGGGGGGAACACCGGGGAGCTGTTTTTT.

V gene TRBV15 combines with J gene TRBJ2-3; unclear D gene. This CDR3 spans 14 amino acids. CDR1 LNHNV and CDR2 YYDKDF come from the germline V gene (reference sequence). With 8 bases removed from V and 5 bases from J, the gap between germline ends came to 17 bases. In DNA, the CDR3 is TGTGCCACCGGCTTGACTGGGCCACAAGATACGCAGTATTTT. Translation: CATGLTGPQDTQYF.

V usage is TRBV5-5 and J usage is TRBJ2-7; D unresolved. V shed 0 bases and J shed 2 bases, with 12 bases lying between them. Germline CDR1 SGHKS, CDR2 YYEKEE (reference sequence). This CDR3 spans 15 amino acids. The chain's CDR3 is CASSLARGSPYEQYF. Written as DNA, the CDR3 is TGTGCCAGCAGCTTGGCCAGAGGATCCCCCTACGAGCAGTACTTC.

V usage is TRBV2 and J usage is TRBJ1-4, with 10 bases fitting TRBD1. The germline V gene has CDR1 SNHLY and CDR2 FYNNEI. Trimming removed 6 bases from V and 3 bases from J; junction bases left unmatched: 7. The CDR3 loop spans 16 amino acids. CDR3 nucleotide sequence: TGTGCCAGCAGGGCACCCGGGACAGGGGCTAATGAAAAACTGTTTTTT. It codes for CASRAPGTGANEKLFF.

The CDR3 region has the DNA TGCGCCAGCAGAAGGGACTCTCGGGACTATGGCTACACCTTC. It specifies CASRRDSRDYGYTF. The chain couples TRBV5-1 to TRBJ1-2; perhaps TRBD1 as D (5 bases). The CDR3 consists of 14 residues. Per the germline V gene, CDR1 is SGHRS and CDR2 is YFSETQ. V was trimmed by 5 bases and J by 3 bases, leaving 14 bases between them.

As DNA, the CDR3 is TGTGCCAGCAGCTTTACGGGTTACCCGAACACTGAAGCTTTCTTT. It encodes CASSFTGYPNTEAFF. This chain connects TRBV7-2 to TRBJ1-1, with D unclear. The CDR3 is 15 residues long. Deletions cut 3 bases from V and 1 base from J, with 12 bases between. Germline V gene lookup returns CDR1 SGHTA and CDR2 FQGNSA.

This clone is a singleton in its sample. The chain carries TRBV4-1 and TRBJ2-7; 12 bases are a match to TRBD2. The V gene end was trimmed by 4 bases and the J gene end by 1 base; junction bases not matched to a gene: 2. The CDR3 contains 15 residues. Germline V lookup: CDR1 MGHRA, CDR2 YSYEKL. The CDR3 loop is CASSLGLAGSYEQYF. The CDR3 DNA reads TGCGCCAGCAGCCTCGGACTAGCGGGATCCTACGAGCAGTACTTC.

V usage is TRBV7-3 and J usage is TRBJ2-1; 7 bases line up with TRBD2. The ends lost 1 base at V and 3 bases at J; junction bases unmatched: 3. The V gene's germline CDR1 is SGHTA and CDR2 FQGTGA. This CDR3 is built from 15 residues. CDR3: CASSLMAGDYNEQFF. The CDR3 bases are TGTGCCAGCAGCTTAATGGCGGGGGACTACAATGAGCAGTTCTTC.

This sequence joins TRBV5-1 and TRBJ2-1, with 7 positions matching TRBD1. The CDR3 sequence is 13 residues long. Germline CDR1 reads SGHRS; CDR2 reads YFSETQ. V shed 4 bases and J 4 bases; nucleotides not matched to a gene: 2. The CDR3 protein is CASSMGQYNEQFF. CDR3 DNA sequence: TGCGCCAGCAGCATGGGACAGTACAATGAGCAGTTCTTC.

J is TRBJ1-2 and V is TRBV4-1, with D maybe TRBD1 (6 bases). The CDR3 covers 16 residues. V was shortened by 0 bases and J by 2 bases, with 13 bases between the two germline ends. The V gene's germline CDR1 is MGHRA and CDR2 YSYEKL. CDR3 region: CASSQDQYQGNYGYTF. The CDR3 region has the DNA TGCGCCAGCAGCCAAGATCAGTATCAGGGGAACTATGGCTACACCTTC.

This clone showed up just a few times. V is TRBV7-8 and J is TRBJ2-7, with 8 bases identical to TRBD2. Unmatched junction bases numbered 9, after V lost 5 bases and J lost 3 bases. Germline values: CDR1 SGHVS, CDR2 FQNEAQ. The CDR3 is 15 amino acids. The CDR3 reads CASSRGGSGIYEQYF. Here the CDR3 DNA reads TGTGCCAGCAGCCGGGGGGGATCCGGGATCTACGAGCAGTACTTC. The complete variable domain, with remaining parts taken from reference TRBV7-8 and TRBJ2-7, reads GAGVSQSPRYKVAKRGQDVALRCDPISGHVSLFWYQQALGQGPEFLTYFQNEAQLDKSGLPSDRFFAERPEGSVSTLKIQRTQQEDSAVYLCASSRGGSGIYEQYFGPGTRLTVT.

The V gene is TRBV7-7, the J gene TRBJ2-5, with D perhaps matching TRBD1 or TRBD2 (6 bases each). This CDR3 has 14 amino acids. Germline CDR1 reads SSHAT; CDR2 reads FNYEAQ (reference sequence). Trimming removed 1 base at V and 5 bases at J, with 11 bases between. The CDR3 region is CASSLGVGGETQYF. In DNA, the CDR3 is TGTGCCAGCAGCTTAGGGGTGGGGGGCGAGACCCAGTACTTC.

A word on this clone: In the same sample, other DNA sequences code for this CDR3. The V and J genes are TRBV30 and TRBJ2-6; weak D call: TRBD2 (6 bases). Trimming removed 0 bases at V and 3 bases at J, with 9 bases between. Germline-derived CDR1 and CDR2 are GTSNPN and SVGIG (reference sequence). CDR3 length: 15 amino acids. Here the CDR3 reads CAWSVGGYGANVLTF. CDR3 nucleotides: TGTGCCTGGAGTGTAGGAGGGTATGGGGCCAACGTCCTGACTTTC.

V and J are TRBV19 and TRBJ1-2; 10 nucleotides align to TRBD1. Trimming cost V 4 bases and J 3 bases; bases outside gene matches: 5. The CDR3 loop spans 15 amino acids. The germline V gene encodes CDR1 LNHDA and CDR2 SQIVND (reference sequence). The CDR3 nucleotides are TGTGCCAGTAGTACTTCCGGGACAGGGGACTATGGCTACACCTTC. Protein: CASSTSGTGDYGYTF.

This sequence joins TRBV5-8 and TRBJ2-7; D call uncertain. Germline assignment: CDR1 SGHTS and CDR2 YDEGEE. Trimming cost V 0 bases and J 9 bases, with 7 bases left between them. The CDR3 runs 11 residues. The CDR3 loop reads CASSLGTGQYF. The CDR3 region has the DNA TGTGCCAGCAGCTTGGGTACGGGGCAGTACTTC. Based on the CDR3 plus reference TRBV5-8 and TRBJ2-7, the full variable domain is EAGVTQSPTHLIKTRGQQATLRCSPISGHTSVYWYQQALGLGLQFLLWYDEGEERNRGNFPPRFSGRQFPNYSSELNVNALELEDSALYLCASSLGTGQYFGPGTRLTVT.

This clone was found once. The genes are TRBV30 and TRBJ1-2; D gene ambiguous. The CDR3 is 11 residues long. Deletions cut 4 bases from V and 5 bases from J, with 8 bases between. The germline CDR1 and CDR2 sequences are GTSNPN and SVGIG (reference sequence). The CDR3 nucleotides are TGTGCCTGGAAGCAGCCATATGGCTACACCTTC. It specifies CAWKQPYGYTF.

Only a few counts were recorded for this clone. The chain combines TRBV6-5 with TRBJ2-7; D is uncertain. Germline-derived CDR1 and CDR2 are MNHEY and SVGAGI. CDR3 length: 14 amino acids. The germline V and J ends were trimmed by 4 bases and 2 bases, with 12 bases remaining between them. CDR3 in amino acids: CASSSLGSTYEQYF. The CDR3 nucleotides read TGTGCCAGCAGTTCCCTGGGCTCAACCTACGAGCAGTACTTC.

This sequence joins TRBV6-6 and TRBJ2-6; TRBD1 is a possible D gene (6 bases). Trimming pared 4 bases from V and 0 bases from J, leaving 10 bases between. The CDR3 sequence is 16 residues long. CDR1 and CDR2 (germline): MNHNY, SVGAGI (reference sequence). The CDR3 bases are TGTGCCAGCAGTTTCCCCAGGGGCTCTGGGGCCAACGTCCTGACTTTC. Protein sequence: CASSFPRGSGANVLTF.

V usage is TRBV4-2 and J usage is TRBJ1-5; the match to TRBD1 covers 7 bases. Germline assignment: CDR1 LGHNA and CDR2 YNFKEQ. Trimming at V came to 4 bases and at J to 7 bases, leaving 10 bases not matched to a gene. CDR3 length: 15 amino acids. The CDR3 bases are TGTGCCAGCAGCCGTGACAGGGAGGGAAGGCAGCCCCAGCATTTT. Translation: CASSRDREGRQPQHF.

The chain uses TRBV7-2 and TRBJ1-3; no reliable D call. Trimming removed 5 bases at V and 0 bases at J, with 5 bases between. There are 13 residues in the CDR3. Germline CDR1 is SGHTA and CDR2 is FQGNSA. CDR3 sequence: CASSQSSGNTIYF. The CDR3 region has the DNA TGTGCCAGCAGCCAAAGCTCTGGAAACACCATATATTTT.

V and J are TRBV7-9 and TRBJ2-1; possibly TRBD2 for D (6 bases). V gave up 2 bases and J gave up 5 bases, with 16 bases separating them. The CDR3 runs 16 residues. The germline V gene has CDR1 SEHNR and CDR2 FQNEAQ (reference sequence). CDR3 bases: TGTGCCAGCAGCTTACCCTCAACGGGACTTGACAATGAGCAGTTCTTC. As protein: CASSLPSTGLDNEQFF.

The sample holds one count of this clone. The rearrangement uses TRBV12-5 and TRBJ2-1, with D hard to call. The V end was cut by 6 bases, the J end by 4 bases, with 7 bases between. CDR1 and CDR2 (germline): LGHNT, FRNRAP. The CDR3 has 12 residues. For the CDR3, the DNA is TGTGCTAGTGGACGGATTTACAATGAGCAGTTCTTC. It specifies CASGRIYNEQFF. Combining the CDR3 with reference TRBV12-5 and TRBJ2-1 gives the whole variable domain DARVTQTPRHKVTEMGQEVTMRCQPILGHNTVFWYRQTMMQGLELLAYFRNRAPLDDSGMPKDRFSAEMPDATLATLKIQPSEPRDSAVYFCASGRIYNEQFFGPGTRLTVL.

The chain joins TRBV6-1 to TRBJ2-7; the match to TRBD1 covers 10 bases. Losses at the gene ends were 6 bases for V and 2 bases for J; bases not matched to a gene: 4. The CDR3 is made up of 14 amino acids. Looked up from germline, CDR1 is MNHNS and CDR2 is SASEGT. The CDR3 loop is CASSTGTGAYEQYF. As DNA, the CDR3 is TGTGCCAGCAGCACAGGGACAGGGGCCTACGAGCAGTACTTC.

There are a few counts of this clone. The chain has TRBV5-1 and TRBJ1-2; D is uncertain. Trimming removed 0 bases from V and 2 bases from J, with 5 bases in between. The CDR3 contains 13 residues. CDR1 SGHRS and CDR2 YFSETQ come from the germline V gene. Here the CDR3 reads CASSLERNYGYTF. CDR3 nucleotide sequence: TGCGCCAGCAGCTTGGAGCGGAACTATGGCTACACCTTC.

In the case of this clone: Different DNA sequences within this sample yield the same CDR3. The rearrangement links TRBV25-1 to TRBJ1-1; 8 bases match TRBD1. Germline V lookup: CDR1 MGHDK, CDR2 SYGVNS. J lost 1 base, V lost 8 bases, and 6 bases had no gene match. This CDR3 contains 14 residues. The CDR3 loop reads CASSRGQENTEAFF. The CDR3 DNA reads TGTGCCAGCTCAAGGGGACAGGAGAACACTGAAGCTTTCTTT.

The chain carries TRBV6-6 and TRBJ1-5; D is ambiguous. Germline V gives CDR1 MNHNY, CDR2 SVGAGI (reference sequence). V dropped 2 bases and J dropped 9 bases, with 5 bases sitting between them. The CDR3 length is 11 residues. The CDR3 sequence is CASSYNPPQHF. The DNA of the CDR3 is TGTGCCAGCAGTTACAACCCGCCCCAGCATTTT.

As concerns this clone: A read error may produce the germline difference seen at one junction end. The chain is built from TRBV5-4 and TRBJ2-2; 7 bases fit TRBD1. The CDR3 has 16 amino acids. The germline CDR1 and CDR2 sequences are SGHNT and YYREEE (reference sequence). CDR3 coding DNA: TGCGCCAGCAGCCAAGATTCAGACAGGGTTAGCGGGGAGCTGTTTTTT. Translating gives CASSQDSDRVSGELFF.

The J gene is TRBJ1-2, the V gene TRBV30; 10 nucleotides line up with TRBD1. This CDR3 contains 13 residues. In germline, CDR1 is GTSNPN, CDR2 SVGIG (reference sequence). J gave up 6 bases and V 1 base, and 2 bases lay outside the gene matches. CDR3 residues: CAWSAGTGDGYTF. The DNA for the CDR3 is TGTGCCTGGAGTGCGGGGACAGGGGATGGCTACACCTTC.